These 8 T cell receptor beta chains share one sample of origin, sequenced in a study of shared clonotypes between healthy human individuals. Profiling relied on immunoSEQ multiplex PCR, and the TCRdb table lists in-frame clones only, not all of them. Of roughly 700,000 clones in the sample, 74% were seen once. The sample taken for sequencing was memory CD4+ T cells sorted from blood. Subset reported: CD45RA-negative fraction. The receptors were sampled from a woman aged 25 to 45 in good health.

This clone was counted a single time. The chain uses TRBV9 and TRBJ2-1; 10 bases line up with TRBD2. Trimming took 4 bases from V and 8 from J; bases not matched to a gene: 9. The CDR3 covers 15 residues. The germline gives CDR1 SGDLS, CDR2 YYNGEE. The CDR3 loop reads CASSPTSGMFHEQFF. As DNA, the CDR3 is TGTGCCAGCAGCCCTACTAGCGGGATGTTTCATGAGCAGTTCTTC.

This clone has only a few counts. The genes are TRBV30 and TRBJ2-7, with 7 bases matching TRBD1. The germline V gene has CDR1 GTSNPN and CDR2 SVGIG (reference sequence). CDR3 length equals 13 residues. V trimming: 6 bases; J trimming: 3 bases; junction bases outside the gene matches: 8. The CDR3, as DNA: TGTGCCTGTACCATGGGGACAGTCTACGAGCAGTACTTC. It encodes CACTMGTVYEQYF.

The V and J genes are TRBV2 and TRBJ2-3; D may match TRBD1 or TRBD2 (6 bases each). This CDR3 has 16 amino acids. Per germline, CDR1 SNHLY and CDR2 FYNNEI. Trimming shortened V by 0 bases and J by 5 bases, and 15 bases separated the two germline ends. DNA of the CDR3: TGTGCCAGCAGTGAAGCGCTGAGGGGGGCTCGAGATACGCAGTATTTT. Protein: CASSEALRGARDTQYF.

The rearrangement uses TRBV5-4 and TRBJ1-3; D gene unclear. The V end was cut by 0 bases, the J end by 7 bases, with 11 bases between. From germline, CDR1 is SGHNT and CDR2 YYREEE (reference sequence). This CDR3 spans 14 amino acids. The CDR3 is CASSLVEVGNTIYF. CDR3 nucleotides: TGTGCCAGCAGCTTGGTGGAGGTTGGGAACACCATATATTTT.

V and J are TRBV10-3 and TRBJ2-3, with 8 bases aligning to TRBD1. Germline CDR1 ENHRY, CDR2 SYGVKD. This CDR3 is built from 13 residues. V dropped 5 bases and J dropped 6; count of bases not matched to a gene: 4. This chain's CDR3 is CAISNQGADTQYF. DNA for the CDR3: TGTGCCATCAGTAACCAGGGGGCGGATACGCAGTATTTT.

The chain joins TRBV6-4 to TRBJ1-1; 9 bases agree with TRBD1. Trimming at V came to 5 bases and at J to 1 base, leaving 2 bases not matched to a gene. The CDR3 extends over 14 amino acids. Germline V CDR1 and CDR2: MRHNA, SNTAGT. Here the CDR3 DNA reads TGTGCCAGCAGTAGGGACAGGGAGAACACTGAAGCTTTCTTT. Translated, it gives CASSRDRENTEAFF.

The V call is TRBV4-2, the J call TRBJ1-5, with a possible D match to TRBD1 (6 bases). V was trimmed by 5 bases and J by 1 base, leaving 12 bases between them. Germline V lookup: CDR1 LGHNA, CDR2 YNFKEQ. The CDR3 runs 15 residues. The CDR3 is CASSSRTDSNQPQHF. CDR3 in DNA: TGTGCCAGCAGCTCACGGACAGACAGCAATCAGCCCCAGCATTTT.

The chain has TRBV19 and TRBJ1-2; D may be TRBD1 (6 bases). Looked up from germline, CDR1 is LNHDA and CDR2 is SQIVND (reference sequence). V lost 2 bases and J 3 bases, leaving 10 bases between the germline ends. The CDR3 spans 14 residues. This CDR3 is CASSIRTAHYGYTF. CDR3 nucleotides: TGTGCCAGTAGTATACGGACAGCGCACTATGGCTACACCTTC.